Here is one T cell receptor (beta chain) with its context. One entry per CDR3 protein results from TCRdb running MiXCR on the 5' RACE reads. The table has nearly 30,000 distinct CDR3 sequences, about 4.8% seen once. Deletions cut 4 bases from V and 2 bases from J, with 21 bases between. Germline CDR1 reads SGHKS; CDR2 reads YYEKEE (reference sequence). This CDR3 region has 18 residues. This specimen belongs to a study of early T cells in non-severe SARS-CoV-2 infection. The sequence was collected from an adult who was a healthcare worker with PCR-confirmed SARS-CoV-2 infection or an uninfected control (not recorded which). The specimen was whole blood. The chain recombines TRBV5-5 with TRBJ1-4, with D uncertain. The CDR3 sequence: CASSPDAGTTWTNEKLFF. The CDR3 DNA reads TGTGCCAGCAGCCCGGATGCGGGTACGACGTGGACTAATGAAAAACTGTTTTTT.